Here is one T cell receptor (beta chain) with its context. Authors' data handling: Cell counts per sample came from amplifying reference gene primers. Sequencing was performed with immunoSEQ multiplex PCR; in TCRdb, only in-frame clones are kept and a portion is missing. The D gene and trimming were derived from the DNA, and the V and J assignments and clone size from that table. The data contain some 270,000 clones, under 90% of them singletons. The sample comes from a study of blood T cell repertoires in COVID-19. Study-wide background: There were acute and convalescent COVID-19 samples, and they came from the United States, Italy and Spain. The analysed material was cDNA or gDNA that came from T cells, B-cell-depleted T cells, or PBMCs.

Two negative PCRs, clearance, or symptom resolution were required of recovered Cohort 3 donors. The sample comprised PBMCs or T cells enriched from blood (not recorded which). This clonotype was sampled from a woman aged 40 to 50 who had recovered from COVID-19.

CDR3 DNA: TGTGCCAGCTCACCCGGCGGGGGGACCTCGAATACGCAGTATTTT. This translates into CASSPGGGTSNTQYF. The chain employs TRBV18 and TRBJ2-3; 8 bases are shared with TRBD2. CDR3 length equals 15 residues. The germline gives CDR1 KGHSH, CDR2 LQKENI. The V and J ends lost 3 bases and 7 bases, in that order; junction bases with no gene match: 9.